These 17 T cell receptor beta chains were sequenced from one sample in a study of T-cell memory formation after mild COVID-19 (dated by TCRdb to 2020 to 2023). Library generation was performed with 5' RACE. For sequencing, an Illumina NovaSeq 6000 was employed. Starting from the raw public reads, TCRdb applied fastp trimming at Q25, assembled clones with MiXCR and retained in-frame beta chains. Rows are unified per CDR3 protein, each entry keeping the most common DNA and genes. The sample table records about 260,000 distinct CDR3 sequences; roughly 8% of these occur just once. Clones ranked in the top ten supply about 22% of the sample. The sequenced sample consisted of PBMCs or a T cell subset sorted from them (not recorded which). Receptors were obtained from a man aged 18 to 29 who had mild COVID-19 (a few samples of this study predate the infection). The sample titles of this study are shuffled in the database, so cell type and time point are left out; the donor was told from shared clones.

J is TRBJ2-2 and V is TRBV11-3; perhaps TRBD2 as D (6 bases). Germline V lookup: CDR1 SGHNT, CDR2 YENEEA. The CDR3 runs to 14 residues. The V end lost 1 base, the J end lost 7 bases, and 10 bases lay between the germline ends. The CDR3 nucleotides read TGTGCCAGCAGCTTAGGACGGGGGAACGGGGAGCTGTTTTTT. Translation gives CASSLGRGNGELFF.

This clonotype came up many times. One end of the junction varies from germline; a read error may be responsible. V and J are TRBV12-3 or TRBV12-4 and TRBJ2-7, with D hard to call. The CDR3 has 11 amino acids. CDR3 amino acids: CASSLDYEQYF. DNA for the CDR3: TGCGCCAGCAGCTTGGACTACGAGCAGTACTTC.

This clonotype was seen more than once but under ten times. The gene calls are TRBV4-2 and TRBJ2-1; 9 nucleotides align to TRBD2. Trimming at V came to 4 bases and at J to 8 bases, leaving 9 bases not matched to a gene. Germline CDR1 and CDR2: LGHNA and YNFKEQ. The CDR3 totals 15 residues. CDR3 in DNA: TGTGCCAGCAGCCGCCAGAGCGGGGGGTTCGATGAGCAGTTCTTC. Its protein product is CASSRQSGGFDEQFF.

The CDR3 DNA follows: TGTGCCAGCCATGGGACTAACTATGGCTACACCTTC. This translates into CASHGTNYGYTF. The rearrangement uses TRBV7-9 and TRBJ1-2, with unresolved D. The CDR3 loop spans 12 amino acids. Germline V gene lookup returns CDR1 SEHNR and CDR2 FQNEAQ (reference sequence). V lost 8 bases and J 0 bases, leaving 7 bases between the germline ends.

The chain has TRBV6-2 or TRBV6-3 and TRBJ1-5; the D is unclear. CDR1 MNHEY and CDR2 SVGEGT come from the germline V gene. The CDR3 spans 13 residues. V was clipped by 6 bases and J by 7 bases, with 13 bases between them. The CDR3 DNA reads as TGTGCCAGCAGCCAAAGCCTCGGACAGCCCCAGCATTTT. It translates to CASSQSLGQPQHF.

The rearrangement uses TRBV20-1 and TRBJ2-7; D might be TRBD1 (5 bases). V lost 5 bases to trimming and J lost 3 bases, with 14 bases between them. CDR1 is DFQATT, CDR2 SNEGSKA, per germline (reference sequence). The CDR3 runs to 13 residues. In DNA, the CDR3 is TGCAGTGCTTTCGACAGAGCAAACTACGAGCAGTACTTC. This sequence encodes CSAFDRANYEQYF.

This clonotype was seen many times. CDR3 loop: CASRLPGQVNGYTF. CDR3 in DNA: TGTGCCAGCCGACTACCGGGACAGGTCAATGGCTACACCTTC. The chain employs TRBV7-2 and TRBJ1-2, with 8 bases fitting TRBD1. The trim removed 8 bases at V and 6 bases at J, leaving 11 bases unmatched. This CDR3 has 14 amino acids. Germline V gives CDR1 SGHTA, CDR2 FQGNSA.

The V gene is TRBV7-2, the J gene TRBJ2-1; D is possibly TRBD1 or TRBD2 (5 bases each). This CDR3 has 12 amino acids. Germline V CDR1 and CDR2: SGHTA, FQGNSA. V was trimmed by 6 bases and J by 12 bases, leaving 15 bases between them. The CDR3 coding sequence is TGTGCCAGCAGACTGGGGGTAACGGGGCAGTTCTTC. Its translation is CASRLGVTGQFF.

This clonotype was found many times. V is TRBV7-3 and J is TRBJ2-5, with 9 bases identical to TRBD1. CDR1 SGHTA and CDR2 FQGTGA come from the germline V gene. The CDR3 covers 14 residues. Trimming removed 3 bases from V and 1 base from J; junction bases left unmatched: 0. The CDR3 DNA reads as TGTGCCAGCAGCTTGACAGGGGGCCAAGAGACCCAGTACTTC. Encoded protein: CASSLTGGQETQYF.

The chain links TRBV20-1 to TRBJ1-5, with D hard to call. Trimming took 3 bases from V and 5 from J, leaving 8 bases between them. Germline V CDR1 and CDR2: DFQATT, SNEGSKA (reference sequence). The CDR3 is 12 amino acids. The CDR3, as DNA: TGCAGTGCTAGGACGGGAGATCAGCCCCAGCATTTT. Protein product: CSARTGDQPQHF.

The chain couples TRBV7-2 to TRBJ1-2; D is undetermined. CDR1 SGHTA and CDR2 FQGNSA come from the germline V gene. V was shortened by 2 bases and J by 6 bases, with 4 bases between the two germline ends. This CDR3 has 11 residues. For the CDR3, the DNA is TGTGCCAGCAGCTTACTCGATGGCTACACCTTC. Translation: CASSLLDGYTF.

This chain connects TRBV7-2 to TRBJ2-3; 14 nucleotides align to TRBD2. CDR3 length: 17 amino acids. Germline CDR1 and CDR2: SGHTA and FQGNSA. Trimming removed 2 bases from V and 5 bases from J; junction bases left unmatched: 6. The DNA of the CDR3 is TGTGCCAGCAGCTTACCCGGGACTAGCGGGGGTGAAGATACGCAGTATTTT. Amino acid sequence: CASSLPGTSGGEDTQYF.

This clonotype has ten or more counts. This chain uses TRBV5-1 with TRBJ1-2; D unresolved. The CDR3 contains 13 residues. Between the trimmed V and J ends, which lost 0 bases and 5 bases, there was a span of 8 bases. The germline CDR1 and CDR2 sequences are SGHRS and YFSETQ. CDR3 amino acids: CASSLDSSYGYTF. The CDR3 DNA is TGCGCCAGCAGCTTGGACTCTTCGTATGGCTACACCTTC.

The chain links TRBV5-1 to TRBJ2-3; 9 positions agree with TRBD1. This CDR3 comprises 15 residues. V lost 4 bases and J lost 5; bases outside the gene matches: 8. Germline V gene data show CDR1 as SGHRS and CDR2 as YFSETQ. The DNA for the CDR3 is TGCGCCAGCAGCCTCGGGGGACAGGGCAAAGATACGCAGTATTTT. It yields the protein CASSLGGQGKDTQYF.

This clonotype appeared a few times. V gene TRBV18 combines with J gene TRBJ1-2, with D possibly being TRBD1 (6 bases). The CDR3 loop spans 14 amino acids. Germline CDR1 is KGHSH and CDR2 is LQKENI. V lost 6 bases and J 4 bases, leaving 15 bases between the germline ends. Written as DNA, the CDR3 is TGTGCCAGCTCCCAAGGACAGCCCACCTATGGCTACACCTTC. This translates into CASSQGQPTYGYTF.

Notes on this clonotype: One junction end does not reproduce the germline sequence, and a read error may be involved. The chain couples TRBV7-2 to TRBJ2-2, with D unclear. Per the germline V gene, CDR1 is SGHTA and CDR2 is FQGNSA. The CDR3 loop spans 14 amino acids. The CDR3 reads CASRLDRNTGELFF. The CDR3 DNA sequence: TGTGCCAGCAGATTAGATAGGAACACCGGGGAGCTGTTTTTT.

The chain combines TRBV7-3 with TRBJ1-4, with a possible D match to TRBD1 (6 bases). Germline V gives CDR1 SGHTA, CDR2 FQGTGA. CDR3 size: 15 residues. V lost 2 bases and J 5 bases, leaving 12 bases between the germline ends. Here the CDR3 DNA reads TGTGCCAGCAGCTTATTAGGGGGGGAAAATGAAAAACTGTTTTTT. It codes for CASSLLGGENEKLFF.